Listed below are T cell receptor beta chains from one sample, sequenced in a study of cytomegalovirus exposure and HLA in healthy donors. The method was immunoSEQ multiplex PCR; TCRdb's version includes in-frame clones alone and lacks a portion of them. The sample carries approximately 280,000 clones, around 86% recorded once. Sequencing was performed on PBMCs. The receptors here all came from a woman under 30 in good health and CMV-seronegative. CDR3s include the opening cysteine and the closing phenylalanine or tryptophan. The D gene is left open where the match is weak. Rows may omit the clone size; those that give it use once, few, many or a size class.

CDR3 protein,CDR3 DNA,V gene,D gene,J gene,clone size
CASSAPGARETQYF,TGTGCCAGCAGCGCTCCAGGGGCTAGGGAGACCCAGTACTTC,TRBV7-3,.,TRBJ2-5,.
CASSSQRETRDETQYF,TGTGCCAGCAGTTCCCAGCGGGAGACGCGGGACGAGACCCAGTACTTC,TRBV11-2,TRBD2,TRBJ2-5,.
CASRRLAYDEELFF,TGTGCCAGCAGAAGACTAGCGTACGACGAGGAGCTGTTTTTT,TRBV6-5,TRBD2,TRBJ2-2,.
CASSVGSGAGANVLTF,TGTGCCAGCAGCGTAGGGTCAGGGGCTGGGGCCAACGTCCTGACTTTC,TRBV9,.,TRBJ2-6,.
CASSSSIAGYEQYF,TGCGCCAGCAGCTCGAGTATAGCGGGCTACGAGCAGTACTTC,TRBV5-1,TRBD2,TRBJ2-7,.
CASSLSGTEVYTF,TGTGCCAGCAGCTTAAGTGGGACAGAAGTCTACACCTTC,TRBV7-9,TRBD1,TRBJ1-2,.
CASSQALTGGMLGYTF,TGCGCCAGCAGCCAAGCTCTCACAGGGGGAATGCTTGGCTACACCTTC,TRBV4-1,TRBD1,TRBJ1-2,.
CASSRTSGRAPNTGELFF,TGCGCCAGCAGCCGGACTAGCGGGAGGGCGCCCAACACCGGGGAGCTGTTTTTT,TRBV5-1,TRBD2,TRBJ2-2,.
CASSYSAGHTYNEQFF,TGTGCCAGCAGTTACTCAGCGGGACACACATACAATGAGCAGTTCTTC,TRBV6-7,.,TRBJ2-1,.
CSVIHEETFLYGAGESGANVLTF,TGCAGCGTAATCCATGAGGAGACATTTTTATATGGGGCAGGGGAATCTGGGGCCAACGTCCTGACTTTC,TRBV29-1,.,TRBJ2-6,.
CASSYRGQKPYEQYF,TGTGCCAGCAGTTACAGGGGACAGAAACCCTACGAGCAGTACTTC,TRBV6-5,TRBD1,TRBJ2-7,.
CASSHPGQLYEQYF,TGTGCCAGCAGCCACCCGGGACAGCTCTACGAGCAGTACTTC,TRBV5-4,TRBD1,TRBJ2-7,.
CASSPWTGGVSGANVLTF,TGTGCCAGCAGCCCTTGGACAGGGGGCGTCTCTGGGGCCAACGTCCTGACTTTC,TRBV7-6,TRBD1,TRBJ2-6,once
CASSSAASYNEQFF,TGTGCCAGCAGTTCCGCGGCCTCCTACAATGAGCAGTTCTTC,TRBV27,.,TRBJ2-1,.
CASSLVPETYEQYF,TGCGCCAGCAGCTTGGTCCCAGAAACCTACGAGCAGTACTTC,TRBV5-1,.,TRBJ2-7,.
CATKARGTEAQHF,TGTGCCACCAAAGCGAGGGGGACGGAGGCCCAGCATTTT,TRBV6-5,.,TRBJ1-5,.
CASSPRGRGIRDEQYF,TGCGCCAGCAGCCCTAGAGGGCGGGGAATAAGAGACGAGCAGTACTTC,TRBV4-3,.,TRBJ2-7,once
CASSDFGGTGNYNEQFF,TGTGCCAGCAGTGACTTTGGGGGGACGGGGAACTACAATGAGCAGTTCTTC,TRBV6-4,.,TRBJ2-1,.
CASRRDNYGYTF,TGTGCCAGCAGAAGAGATAACTATGGCTACACCTTC,TRBV4-2,.,TRBJ1-2,few
CASSLEGTGQGGYTF,TGTGCCAGCAGTTTAGAGGGGACAGGGCAAGGTGGCTACACCTTC,TRBV27,TRBD1,TRBJ1-2,.
CAWSIRAGYGYTF,TGTGCCTGGAGTATAAGGGCGGGGTATGGCTACACCTTC,TRBV30,.,TRBJ1-2,.
CAWNPGGRNYGYTF,TGTGCCTGGAACCCAGGGGGCAGAAACTATGGCTACACCTTC,TRBV30,TRBD1,TRBJ1-2,.
CSVEDGLAGGPGGYNEQFF,TGCAGCGTTGAAGATGGGCTAGCGGGAGGGCCGGGGGGCTACAATGAGCAGTTCTTC,TRBV29-1,TRBD2,TRBJ2-1,once
CASSVGGSSEKLFF,TGCGCCAGCAGCGTAGGGGGATCGAGTGAAAAACTGTTTTTT,TRBV5-1,.,TRBJ1-4,.
CASSTTSGRVNEQFF,TGTGCCAGCAGTACGACTAGCGGGAGAGTCAATGAGCAGTTCTTC,TRBV6-5,TRBD2,TRBJ2-1,.
CASSLSGKVFYGYTF,TGTGCCAGCTCACTTTCGGGGAAGGTATTCTATGGCTACACCTTC,TRBV18,.,TRBJ1-2,.
CASSLVGAGTGELFF,TGTGCTAGCAGCTTAGTTGGGGCCGGAACCGGGGAGCTGTTTTTT,TRBV7-7,.,TRBJ2-2,.
CASSWMAGINTEAFF,TGTGCCAGCAGTTGGATGGCGGGGATCAACACTGAAGCTTTCTTT,TRBV6-5,.,TRBJ1-1,.
CASSLWRDRGAFF,TGTGCCAGCAGCTTATGGCGAGACAGGGGAGCTTTCTTT,TRBV11-2,TRBD1,TRBJ1-1,.
CASTSMAGSETQYF,TGTGCCAGCACTTCCATGGCAGGGTCAGAGACCCAGTACTTC,TRBV28,.,TRBJ2-5,.
CASSLVPNSGNTIYF,TGTGCCAGCAGCTTAGTTCCCAACTCTGGAAACACCATATATTTT,TRBV11-2,.,TRBJ1-3,.
CASSQDLPDTEAFF,TGCGCCAGCAGCCAAGATTTGCCAGACACTGAAGCTTTCTTT,TRBV4-3,.,TRBJ1-1,.
CASSALVTGEQYF,TGTGCCAGCAGTGCCCTTGTGACGGGGGAGCAGTACTTC,TRBV7-9,.,TRBJ2-7,once
CAISELAGPLETQYF,TGTGCCATCAGTGAACTAGCGGGGCCTTTGGAGACCCAGTACTTC,TRBV10-3,TRBD2,TRBJ2-5,.